These 18 T cell receptor beta chains share one sample of origin, sequenced in a study of OX40 agonist ivuxolimab in advanced cancers. Library construction relied on the immunoSEQ multiplex PCR assay. Held by TCRdb, this immuneACCESS table contains in-frame sequences only and omits some clones. Under half of the omission traces to an unresolved V gene where checked; the cause of the rest is unknown. In all, the sample holds about 100,000 clones, and around 90% of those were seen once. Of the sample, approximately 0.58% falls within the top ten clones. The sequencing here drew on CD4+ or CD8+ T cells sorted from blood, taken in a trial of the OX40 agonist ivuxolimab. The receptors originated from an adult with an advanced solid tumor such as melanoma, head and neck, liver or kidney cancer.

The rearrangement links TRBV28 to TRBJ2-7; TRBD2 agrees at 8 bases. After removal of 2 bases from V and 9 bases from J, the junction contained 15 bases not matched to a gene. CDR1 and CDR2 from the germline V gene are MDHEN and SYDVKM. This CDR3 is 16 amino acids long. The CDR3: CASSLPSRLAGSGQYF. DNA of the CDR3: TGTGCCAGCAGTTTACCTAGTCGGCTAGCGGGCTCCGGGCAGTACTTC. Based on the CDR3 plus reference TRBV28 and TRBJ2-7, the full variable domain is DVKVTQSSRYLVKRTGEKVFLECVQDMDHENMFWYRQDPGLGLRLIYFSYDVKMKEKGDIPEGYSVSREKKERFSLILESASTNQTSMYLCASSLPSRLAGSGQYFGPGTRLTVT.

The rearrangement uses TRBV5-6 and TRBJ2-5; 11 bases line up with TRBD2. The CDR3 runs 15 residues. From germline, CDR1 is SGHDT and CDR2 YYEEEE. Trimming cost V 0 bases and J 4 bases; bases outside gene matches: 2. The CDR3 sequence is CASSLGLAGRETQYF. The CDR3 DNA follows: TGTGCCAGCAGCTTGGGACTAGCGGGAAGAGAGACCCAGTACTTC.

The gene calls are TRBV7-8 and TRBJ1-5; 9 bases match TRBD1. Germline V lookup: CDR1 SGHVS, CDR2 FQNEAQ. The CDR3 totals 14 residues. Germline trimming cut 5 bases from V and 5 bases from J; bases unmatched to any gene: 4. The CDR3 region is CASSRRQGDQPQHF. CDR3 coding DNA: TGTGCCAGCAGCCGCAGACAGGGGGATCAGCCCCAGCATTTT.

The V call is TRBV19, the J call TRBJ1-2; no firm D call. V was pared by 3 bases and J by 7 bases, with 6 bases between. The CDR3 extends over 11 amino acids. Germline assignment: CDR1 LNHDA and CDR2 SQIVND (reference sequence). The CDR3 sequence is CASSIYGGYTF. CDR3 nucleotides: TGTGCCAGTAGTATTTATGGTGGCTACACCTTC.

Comments on this clone: One end of the junction is discordant with germline, which a read error may explain. V usage is TRBV10-2 and J usage is TRBJ1-5, with TRBD1 as a possible D gene (5 bases). The CDR3 is 15 amino acids. Germline assignment: CDR1 WSHSY and CDR2 SAAADI. The CDR3 DNA follows: TGCGCCAGCAGACAAGACCGGGGGAGCAGTCAGCCCCAGCATTTT. As protein: CASRQDRGSSQPQHF.

The count of this clone is one. The chain joins TRBV7-8 to TRBJ2-7; D gene uncertain. The CDR3 is made up of 13 amino acids. The germline V gene has CDR1 SGHVS and CDR2 FQNEAQ. V was clipped by 3 bases and J by 1 base, with 7 bases between them. The chain's CDR3 is CASSFGRSYEQYF. As DNA, the CDR3 is TGTGCCAGCAGCTTCGGGCGGTCCTACGAGCAGTACTTC. Filled out from reference TRBV7-8 and TRBJ2-7, the complete variable domain reads GAGVSQSPRYKVAKRGQDVALRCDPISGHVSLFWYQQALGQGPEFLTYFQNEAQLDKSGLPSDRFFAERPEGSVSTLKIQRTQQEDSAVYLCASSFGRSYEQYFGPGTRLTVT.

The chain uses TRBV27 and TRBJ1-6; 8 nucleotides align to TRBD1. V was pared by 6 bases and J by 9 bases, with 10 bases of the junction left unmatched. Germline V CDR1 and CDR2: MNHEY, SMNVEV (reference sequence). The length of the CDR3 is 15 residues. This chain's CDR3 is CASSPHPDRASPLHF. CDR3 DNA sequence: TGTGCCAGCAGCCCTCATCCGGACAGGGCTTCACCCCTCCACTTT.

The chain joins TRBV7-6 to TRBJ2-5; no definite D call. This CDR3 region has 15 residues. CDR1 and CDR2 (germline): SGHVS, FNYEAQ. Trimming left V 5 bases short and J 5 bases short, with 18 bases between. The CDR3: CASSQRVNSRETQYF. DNA for the CDR3: TGTGCCAGCAGCCAAAGGGTCAACTCAAGGGAGACCCAGTACTTC.

This sequence joins TRBV27 and TRBJ2-1; the match to TRBD1 covers 10 bases. Unmatched junction bases numbered 8, after V lost 5 bases and J lost 4 bases. Per germline, CDR1 MNHEY and CDR2 SMNVEV (reference sequence). The CDR3 covers 16 residues. The CDR3 region has the DNA TGTGCCAGCAGTCCCCGGACAGGGGGGTGGTACAATGAGCAGTTCTTC. Its protein is CASSPRTGGWYNEQFF.

A single count supports this clone. The chain joins TRBV5-1 to TRBJ2-2; TRBD2 matches at 9 bases. The V and J ends lost 0 bases and 1 base, in that order; junction bases with no gene match: 7. CDR1 SGHRS and CDR2 YFSETQ come from the germline V gene. This CDR3 comprises 18 residues. In DNA, the CDR3 is TGCGCCAGCAGCTTGGCAGTTCTAGCGGGACGGAACACCGGGGAGCTGTTTTTT. This translates into CASSLAVLAGRNTGELFF.

The J gene is TRBJ1-2, the V gene TRBV28; tentatively, D is TRBD1 (5 bases). The CDR3 contains 13 residues. From germline, CDR1 is MDHEN and CDR2 SYDVKM. The V end lost 7 bases, the J end lost 7 bases, and 16 bases lay between the germline ends. CDR3 DNA: TGTGCCAGCATTACCCGGGACGGTACTGGCTACACCTTC. It yields the protein CASITRDGTGYTF.

V gene TRBV6-1 combines with J gene TRBJ2-5; D unclear. The CDR3 runs 14 residues. From germline, CDR1 is MNHNS and CDR2 SASEGT. Trimming removed 7 bases at V and 1 base at J, with 13 bases between. CDR3 sequence: CASIPSMGQETQYF. CDR3 DNA sequence: TGTGCCAGCATACCGTCGATGGGCCAAGAGACCCAGTACTTC.

The chain employs TRBV7-9 and TRBJ2-1; possibly TRBD1 for D (6 bases). The germline V gene encodes CDR1 SEHNR and CDR2 FQNEAQ (reference sequence). Trimming stripped 6 bases from V and 3 bases from J, with 18 bases between. The CDR3 runs 16 residues. Here the CDR3 DNA reads TGTGCCAGCAGTTCGTTCAGGGGTGGGTTCTACAATGAGCAGTTCTTC. It translates to CASSSFRGGFYNEQFF.

V gene TRBV6-6 combines with J gene TRBJ1-4, with 9 bases aligning to TRBD1. This CDR3 has 16 amino acids. V was clipped by 6 bases and J by 3 bases; unmatched bases: 8. Germline V lookup: CDR1 MNHNY, CDR2 SVGAGI (reference sequence). CDR3 region: CASRAGQGPANEKLFF. In DNA form, the CDR3 reads TGTGCCAGCAGGGCGGGACAGGGACCCGCTAATGAAAAACTGTTTTTT.

The chain employs TRBV2 and TRBJ2-7; no clear D gene. With 1 base removed from V and 4 bases from J, the gap between germline ends came to 11 bases. Germline V gene sequence: CDR1 SNHLY, CDR2 FYNNEI. The CDR3 totals 14 residues. The CDR3 bases are TGTGCCAGCAGTGAAGGGCCCCCTCTATACGAGCAGTACTTC. Protein: CASSEGPPLYEQYF.

The chain carries TRBV5-8 and TRBJ2-1; 7 bases align to TRBD1. Germline V CDR1 and CDR2: SGHTS, YDEGEE. The CDR3 has 12 residues. The V and J ends lost 4 bases and 9 bases, in that order; junction bases with no gene match: 4. CDR3 nucleotide sequence: TGTGCCAGCAGCCTGGGACAGTTTGAGCAGTTCTTC. It yields the protein CASSLGQFEQFF.

The chain recombines TRBV21-1 with TRBJ2-2; TRBD1, the table's D call, was not compared with the DNA. TRBV21-1 is noted as a pseudogene. The length of the CDR3 is 15 residues. CDR3 in amino acids: CASSKATGSTGELFF. Here the CDR3 DNA reads TGTGCCAGCAGCAAAGCGACAGGTTCCACCGGGGAGCTGTTTTTT.

The V gene is TRBV2, the J gene TRBJ1-1; TRBD1 is a possible D gene (6 bases). This CDR3 region has 14 residues. The V end lost 6 bases, the J end lost 7 bases, and 18 bases lay between the germline ends. CDR1 is SNHLY and CDR2 is FYNNEI in the germline V gene. For the CDR3, the DNA is TGTGCCAGCAGCCTCTGGGGACGGGACAATGAAGCTTTCTTT. Translating it yields CASSLWGRDNEAFF. The full variable domain, completed using reference TRBV2 and TRBJ1-1, is EPEVTQTPSHQVTQMGQEVILRCVPISNHLYFYWYRQILGQKVEFLVSFYNNEISEKSEIFDDQFSVERPDGSNFTLKIRSTKLEDSAMYFCASSLWGRDNEAFFGQGTRLTVV.